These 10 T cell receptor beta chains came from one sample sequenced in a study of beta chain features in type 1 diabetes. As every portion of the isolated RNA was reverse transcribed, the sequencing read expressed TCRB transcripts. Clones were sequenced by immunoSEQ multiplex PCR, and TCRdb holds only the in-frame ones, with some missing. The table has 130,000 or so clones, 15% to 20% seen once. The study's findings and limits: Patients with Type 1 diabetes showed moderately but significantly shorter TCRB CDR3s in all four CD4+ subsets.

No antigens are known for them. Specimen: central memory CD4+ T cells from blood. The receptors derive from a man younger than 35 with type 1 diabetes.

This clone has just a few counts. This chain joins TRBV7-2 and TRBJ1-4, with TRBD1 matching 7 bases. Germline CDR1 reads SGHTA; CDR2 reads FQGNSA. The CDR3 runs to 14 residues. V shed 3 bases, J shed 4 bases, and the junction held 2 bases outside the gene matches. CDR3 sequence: CASSFGTVNEKLFF. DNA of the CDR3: TGTGCCAGCAGCTTCGGGACAGTTAATGAAAAACTGTTTTTT.

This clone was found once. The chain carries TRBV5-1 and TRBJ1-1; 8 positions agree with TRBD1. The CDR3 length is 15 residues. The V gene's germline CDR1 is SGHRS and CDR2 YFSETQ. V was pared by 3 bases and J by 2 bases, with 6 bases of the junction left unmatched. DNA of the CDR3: TGCGCCAGCAGCTCAACAGGGGGAAGAAACACTGAAGCTTTCTTT. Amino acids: CASSSTGGRNTEAFF.

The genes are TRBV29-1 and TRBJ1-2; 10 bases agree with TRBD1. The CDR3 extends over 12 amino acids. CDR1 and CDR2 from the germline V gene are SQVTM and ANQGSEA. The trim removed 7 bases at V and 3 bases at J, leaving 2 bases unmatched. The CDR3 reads CSGGQGDYGYTF. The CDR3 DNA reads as TGCAGCGGAGGACAGGGGGACTATGGCTACACCTTC.

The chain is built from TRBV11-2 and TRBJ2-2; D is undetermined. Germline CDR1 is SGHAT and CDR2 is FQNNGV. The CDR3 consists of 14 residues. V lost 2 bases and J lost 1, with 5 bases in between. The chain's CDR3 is CASSLTLNTGELFF. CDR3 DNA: TGTGCCAGCAGCTTAACTTTGAACACCGGGGAGCTGTTTTTT.

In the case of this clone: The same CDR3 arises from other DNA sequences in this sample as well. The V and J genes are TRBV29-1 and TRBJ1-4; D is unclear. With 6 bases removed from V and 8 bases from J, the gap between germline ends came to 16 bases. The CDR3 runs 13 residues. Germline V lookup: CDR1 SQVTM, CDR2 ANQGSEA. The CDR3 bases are TGCAGCGTGGTTCGGGCCCAGAGCGAAAAACTGTTTTTT. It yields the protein CSVVRAQSEKLFF.

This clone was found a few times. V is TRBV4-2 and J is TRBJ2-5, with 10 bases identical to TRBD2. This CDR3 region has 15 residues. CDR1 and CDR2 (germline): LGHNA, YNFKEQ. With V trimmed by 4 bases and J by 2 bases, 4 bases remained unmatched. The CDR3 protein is CASSPTSGQQETQYF. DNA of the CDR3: TGTGCCAGCAGCCCGACTAGCGGGCAGCAAGAGACCCAGTACTTC.

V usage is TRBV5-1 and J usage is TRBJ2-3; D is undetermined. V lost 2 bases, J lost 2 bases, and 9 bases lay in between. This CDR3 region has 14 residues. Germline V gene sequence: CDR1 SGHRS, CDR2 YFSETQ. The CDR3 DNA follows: TGCGCCAGCAGCTTAGATCCCTACACAGATACGCAGTATTTT. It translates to CASSLDPYTDTQYF. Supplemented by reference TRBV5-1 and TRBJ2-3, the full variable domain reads KAGVTQTPRYLIKTRGQQVTLSCSPISGHRSVSWYQQTPGQGLQFLFEYFSETQRNKGNFPGRFSGRQFSNSRSEMNVSTLELGDSALYLCASSLDPYTDTQYFGPGTRLTVL.

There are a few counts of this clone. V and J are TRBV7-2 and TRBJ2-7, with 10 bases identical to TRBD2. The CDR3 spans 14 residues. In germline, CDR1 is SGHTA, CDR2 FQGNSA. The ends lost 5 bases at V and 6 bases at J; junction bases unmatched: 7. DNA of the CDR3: TGTGCCAGCAGCCCAGCGGGAGGGCCCAGCGAGCAGTACTTC. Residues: CASSPAGGPSEQYF.

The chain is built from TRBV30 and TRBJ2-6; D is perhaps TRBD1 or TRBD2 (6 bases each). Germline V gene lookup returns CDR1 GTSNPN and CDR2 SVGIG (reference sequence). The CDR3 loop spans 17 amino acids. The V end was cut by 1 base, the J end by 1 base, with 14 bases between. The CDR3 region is CAWSAPGAKSGANVLTF. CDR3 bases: TGTGCCTGGAGTGCGCCGGGGGCGAAGTCTGGGGCCAACGTCCTGACTTTC.

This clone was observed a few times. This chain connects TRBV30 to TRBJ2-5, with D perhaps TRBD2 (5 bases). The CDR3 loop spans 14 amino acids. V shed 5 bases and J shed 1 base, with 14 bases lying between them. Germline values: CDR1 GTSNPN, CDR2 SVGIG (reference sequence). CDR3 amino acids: CAWGPGGVQETQYF. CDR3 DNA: TGTGCCTGGGGCCCCGGAGGAGTCCAAGAGACCCAGTACTTC.